A selection of T cell receptor beta chains follows, all from one sample in a study of T cell changes during pregnancy in multiple sclerosis. Profiling relied on immunoSEQ multiplex PCR, and the TCRdb table lists in-frame clones only, not all of them. This sample carries 35,000 to 45,000 clones, nearly 90% of them seen once, and the ten largest clones take under 0.9%. The starting material was CD4+ T cells from peripheral blood mononuclear cells, obtained after pregnancy. All receptors derive from a female donor with multiple sclerosis, enrolled in a pregnancy study. The CDR3 runs from the conserved cysteine through the conserved F or W.

v_call	j_call	cdr3_aa
TRBV2	TRBJ1-4	CASSEDRGVEKLFF
TRBV19	TRBJ2-1	CASRKDRGRFGEQFF
TRBV6-6	TRBJ1-5	CASRLGEDQPQHF
TRBV5-5	TRBJ1-2	CASSLGAGTGAFGGYTF
TRBV6-9	TRBJ1-5	CASTQIIVREWSNQPQHF
TRBV18	TRBJ1-4	CASSLAAANEKLFF
TRBV5-1	TRBJ2-7	CASSSPTSGGTISYEQYF
TRBV4-3	TRBJ2-5	CASSQAWARGQETQYF
TRBV5-4	TRBJ2-5	CASSLEGLPAETQYF
TRBV10-2	TRBJ1-2	CASGVQGELTF
TRBV30	TRBJ2-5	CACQGEALQETQYF
TRBV5-1	TRBJ2-5	CASSFIALQETQYF
TRBV2	TRBJ2-5	CASSAIRGAGETQYF
TRBV2	TRBJ1-2	CASSATGHPRYGYTF
TRBV7-9	TRBJ2-5	CASSPRRQGNGETQYF
TRBV11-2	TRBJ1-1	CASSLDTAEAFF
TRBV21-1	TRBJ1-1	CASTPGCSNTEAFF
TRBV19	TRBJ1-2	CASSMGKPDYYGYTF
TRBV2	TRBJ1-5	CASAPGQSYQPQHF
TRBV28	TRBJ1-5	CASTYPVGNQPQHF
TRBV7-2	TRBJ2-5	CASSLGGGQETQYF
TRBV5-1	TRBJ2-5	CASSWGLAGDGTQYF
TRBV7-3	TRBJ2-5	CASSSTSGGNTETQYF